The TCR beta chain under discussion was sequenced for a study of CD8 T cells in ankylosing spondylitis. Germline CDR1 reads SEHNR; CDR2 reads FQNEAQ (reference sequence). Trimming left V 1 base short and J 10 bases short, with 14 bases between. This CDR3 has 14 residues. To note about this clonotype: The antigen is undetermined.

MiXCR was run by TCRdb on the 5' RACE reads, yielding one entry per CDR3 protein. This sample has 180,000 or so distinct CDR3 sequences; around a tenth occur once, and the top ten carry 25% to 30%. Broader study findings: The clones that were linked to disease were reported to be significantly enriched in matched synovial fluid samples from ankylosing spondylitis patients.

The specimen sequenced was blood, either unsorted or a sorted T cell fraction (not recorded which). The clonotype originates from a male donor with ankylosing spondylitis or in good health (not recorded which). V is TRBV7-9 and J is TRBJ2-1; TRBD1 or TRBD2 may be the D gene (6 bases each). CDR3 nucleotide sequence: TGTGCCAGCAGCTTAGGTGGGGGGCGTACCGAGCAGTTCTTC. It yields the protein CASSLGGGRTEQFF.